One TCR beta chain is described in this entry. Its antigen target is currently unknown. No base qualities exist here, and no much larger clone lies one base off it. Receptor libraries were prepared by the immunoSEQ multiplex PCR assay. A mixture of 60 forward primers for TCR Vbeta segments and 13 reverse primers for TCR Jbeta segments was used in the multiplex PCR. The CDR3 region of rearranged TCR beta genes was amplified from genomic DNA with a multiplex PCR assay. On the Illumina HiSeq System, the amplified TCR beta libraries were sequenced as 87-base-pair reads. In the paper's pipeline: A later analysis tallied roughly 78 million unique TCR beta chains across the 610 or so repertoires, and about 12 million of those chains were shared by two or more donors. Raw reads were error-corrected and collapsed into unique sequences by a nearest-neighbor algorithm in which closely related sequences were merged to remove PCR and sequencing errors. Alignment of CDR3 sequences to IMGT reference sequences was used to assign V, D and J gene segments. For a sequence to be retained, a match of at least six nucleotides to both a V gene segment and a J gene segment was required. A rearrangement was called productive if the CDR3 had no stop codons and remained in frame with V and J, and every other rearrangement was called non-productive. CDR3 was defined by IMGT convention, running from the second conserved V-encoded cysteine to the conserved J-encoded phenylalanine. In an earlier analysis of more than 550 of the donors, sequences lacking an unambiguous match to a single V gene segment were excluded. An earlier analysis of 500 to 600 of the donors classified V segments as functional when productive rearrangements were above 56.7% and as segregating when the standard deviation between donors was above 5%. A statistical classification framework was developed to diagnose cytomegalovirus status using the catalog of TCR beta chain sequences. In a later analysis, V and J genes were assigned by comparing TCR nucleotide sequences against IMGT/GENE-DB human TR gene sequences. The TCRdist pipeline was used in a later analysis to assign CDR3 sequences and most-parsimonious VDJ recombination scenarios. In a later analysis, each TCR beta chain was defined by its CDR3 amino acid sequence together with its V-gene family, and reads without a unique V-gene family were excluded. To address suspected cross-contamination and a sequencing artifact, a later analysis removed 550 to 750 highly shared, low-generation-probability nucleotide sequences. In a later analysis, a clonal expansion index was calculated for each public chain from normalized within-repertoire ranks of inferred template counts. In a later analysis, generation probabilities were computed with a VDJ recombination model fitted to out-of-frame rearrangements, and the resulting probabilities were checked against IGoR. A later analysis scored TCR-TCR, TCR-HLA and TCR-CMV co-occurrence with hypergeometric tests, applying a repertoire-size bias correction to TCR pairs. A later analysis estimated false discovery rates by permuting HLA or CMV assignments 20 times. In a later analysis, co-occurring TCRs were grouped using DBSCAN, and TCRdist sequence similarity was added for clustering within HLA-allele-positive subsets. Repertoires with fewer than 30,000 or more than 120,000 public chains, plus five repertoires with anomalous nucleotide sharing, were excluded from co-occurrence clustering. Here the immuneACCESS table is served through TCRdb, limited to in-frame sequences with V and J called. Missing clones are a known gap in these copies; in checked studies unresolved V genes cover under half, and the rest lacks a known reason. From that table come the V and J calls and clone size; the DNA was used to work out D and trimming. This sample comprises about 200,000 clones, roughly 84% of them detected only once. 1.7% of the sample goes to the ten largest clones.

This sample stems from a study of cytomegalovirus exposure and HLA in healthy donors (dated by TCRdb to the late 2010s). Describing the broader study: In an earlier analysis of about 560 of the donors, approximately 300 Gb of sequence data and 90 million to 120 million unique TCR beta sequences from roughly 190 million T cells were reported. An early release that covered more than 550 HLA-typed donors contained 300 to 350 gigabases of sequencing data and tens of millions of unique TCR sequences. The genetic ancestry cluster associated with self-reported Caucasian donors included about four fifths of the 300 to 400 genotyped donors. The study was designed to test whether signatures of past pathogen exposure could be identified by cataloging public T cell receptors. The T cell repertoires of several hundred subjects were profiled by immunosequencing and related to cytomegalovirus serostatus. A separate validation cohort of approximately 120 different subjects was used in addition to the roughly 720-subject first cohort. To predict cytomegalovirus infection status, the study brought together high-throughput TCR immunosequencing, statistical association of individual TCRs with disease status, and machine learning. To study patterns of TCR occurrence, a later analysis re-analyzed previously published TCR beta repertoires from 650 to 750 donors and added high-resolution HLA genotyping. Rather than using new phenotypic data, the later analysis identified candidate immune exposures from TCR beta sequences and from how often those sequences occurred across donors. An earlier analysis of around 640 of the donors used high-throughput TCR beta sequencing to judge whether each TCR beta V gene segment behaved as functional or pseudogenic. Donor age, sex, ethnicity and CMV serostatus were collected together with the repertoire data. A later genetic analysis used genome-wide SNP genotypes for 398 of the 666 donors, treating that subset as a discovery cohort. Every discovery cohort repertoire had been produced on one sequencing platform. HLA typing covered class I and class II loci at four-digit resolution. The number of typed donors differed by locus: about 620-640 for A, B, C, DRB1 and DQB1; 500 to 550 for DQA1; 606 for DPA1; and about 450 for DPB1. Five DR-DQ haplotypes were handled as single units for association and clustering, since linkage in the cohort was strong. Among roughly 400 genotyped donors of the cohort, an average of approximately 220,000 unique TCR beta nucleotide sequences was sequenced per donor, of which about 19% were non-productive. General findings and caveats noted by the study authors: V-gene and J-gene trimming of TCR beta chains was associated with a missense DCLRE1C variant in a later genetic analysis, and the association was replicated in an independent cohort. In a later analysis, TCR association rates were found to vary across HLA loci, with the most associated TCRs seen for DRB1 alleles and the fewest for HLA-C alleles. In a later analysis, most CMV-associated TCR beta chains were found to appear HLA-restricted, with HLA associations seemingly driven largely by CMV exposure. For the cohort, immune exposure information was limited to CMV serostatus. This cohort had only TCR beta chains sequenced, and the lack of alpha or paired-chain data limited which features could be detected. A later analysis found that HLA-associated TCR beta chains were more clonally expanded and had lower generation probabilities than equally common non-associated chains. Broadly in line with IMGT annotations, most TCR beta V segments showed up in productive rearrangements about 87% or about 30% of the time in an earlier analysis of approximately 640 of the donors. According to the authors, the approach could potentially be generalized to other disease states and immunological phenotypes. Several of the top co-occurrence clusters appeared to be linked to parvovirus B19, influenza, CMV and Epstein-Barr virus, according to a later analysis. A group of highly shared sequence variants was considered likely to be a technical artifact of the sequencing pipeline. Across donors, most TCR sequences were observed very rarely, whereas some public TCRs were present in many individuals. The 87-base-pair reads could not distinguish some IMGT-functional V segments, including TRBV6-2 and TRBV6-3, so those segments were excluded. In vitro tests confirmed that a few of the cytomegalovirus-associated TCR beta chains recognize cytomegalovirus antigens. Because some donors lacked HLA typing at each locus, the association tests relied only on the typed subset. A further reported finding was that TCR beta sequences accurately predicted the HLA-A and HLA-B alleles for most subjects in the first cohort. When HLA alleles, especially DR and DQ, strongly co-occurred, TCR associations were difficult to assign to individual alleles. Sequencing depth was assumed to be roughly uniform across donors in the presence/absence analyses, though that assumption may not hold. Compared with the roughly 700-donor mean, donors in an Asian-associated ancestry cluster had fewer N-insertions in productive TCRs, according to a later genetic analysis. The study listed 164 TCR beta chains as associated with cytomegalovirus. Linkage disequilibrium might explain the correlated functional status among segregating V segments, but an unknown experimental factor could not be excluded. The earlier analysis of some 540 of the donors excluded about 16 rarely observed V segments, including chromosome 9 orphons, because counts were too low. The classifier was reported to diagnose cytomegalovirus status with high specificity and sensitivity in both the original cohort and the validation cohort. At a false discovery rate of 0.05, a later analysis linked around 15,000 TCR beta sequences to specific HLA alleles.

The cohort was made up of 666 healthy bone marrow donors. At the time of sampling, every cohort member was nominally healthy, though immune exposures that went unrecorded were likely present. The donor was CMV seronegative and was included in the group of approximately 350 seronegative cohort members. Each donor provided a peripheral blood sample, and peripheral blood mononuclear cells were used for TCR beta sequencing. Genomic DNA extraction from the blood cell samples was performed with the Qiagen DNeasy Blood Extraction Kit. V lost 4 bases and J lost 4 bases, and the count of bases not matched to a germline gene is 10. The CDR3, from cysteine to phenylalanine, totals 15 residues. Just CDR3 DNA is preserved here, 45 bases in frame from base 1. CDR1 is given as SQVTM and CDR2 as ANQGSEA, both from the germline V gene.

The clonotype was recovered from a man aged 45-60 years in good health and CMV-seronegative. The chain couples TRBV29-1 to TRBJ1-2, and 9 junction bases match TRBD1. Sequencing used PBMCs. CDR3 sequence: CSVGVLGQGSYGYTF. The nucleotides are TGCAGCGTTGGGGTGCTGGGACAGGGAAGCTATGGCTACACCTTC. The reference TRBV29-1 and TRBJ1-2 proteins fill in what lies around the CDR3, so the full variable domain reads SAVISQKPSRDICQRGTSLTIQCQVDSQVTMMFWYRQQPGQSLTLIATANQGSEATYESGFVIDKFPISRPNLTFSTLTVSNMSPEDSSIYLCSVGVLGQGSYGYTFGSGTRLTVV.